The clone carrying this T cell receptor (beta chain) was detected many times. Germline V gene data show CDR1 as MNHEY and CDR2 as SVGAGI. Between the trimmed V and J ends, which lost 0 bases and 3 bases, there was a span of 9 bases. CDR3 length: 14 amino acids. The data derive from a study of regulatory T cells in long-lasting Graves disease. The time point denotes: newly diagnosed GD, antithyroid drugs for less than 3 months. PBMC-derived RNA was used for the TCR library. Tubes containing EDTA received around 9.9 milliliters of drawn peripheral blood. Relying on iRepertoire HTBI primers and Arm-PCR of CDR3 regions, the team built TCR beta libraries. MiXCR, applied by TCRdb to the multiplex PCR reads, yields one record per CDR3 protein. The sample contains 400,000 to 500,000 distinct CDR3 sequences, about a sixth of which appear only once. These data also featured in a second study, about T cells in Graves' hyperthyroidism and ophthalmopathy. As that study records: Blood shared most expanded thyroid clonotypes above 0.001.

The chain has TRBV6-5 and TRBJ2-7; no clear D gene. The material sequenced was peripheral blood mononuclear cells (PBMCs), taken at new diagnosis, from a patient treated with antithyroid drugs. This receptor was taken from a woman in her thirties with Graves disease. This CDR3 reads CASSYSKTSYEQYF. For the CDR3, the DNA is TGTGCCAGCAGTTACTCGAAAACGAGCTACGAGCAGTACTTC.